These 27 T cell receptor beta chains were all obtained from the same sample, sequenced in a study of cytomegalovirus exposure and HLA in healthy donors (TCRdb year 2017). The method was the immunoSEQ multiplex PCR assay. The multiplex PCR relied on a mix of 60 forward primers for TCR Vbeta segments and 13 reverse primers for TCR Jbeta segments. TCRdb re-hosts the immuneACCESS table, in-frame sequences only. Its copies lack some clones; in the studies checked, an unresolved V gene accounts for under half of them, and the cause for the rest is not known. The sample table contains 250,000 or so clones; only one count was recorded for 80% to 95% of them. The top ten clonotypes cover about 1.7% of the sample. Sequenced: PBMCs. These TCRs come from a girl aged 2 to 9 in good health and CMV-seronegative.

With regard to this clone: The same CDR3 is also encoded by other DNA sequences in this sample. The genes are TRBV6-5 and TRBJ2-6; D perhaps matches TRBD1 (5 bases). There are 15 residues in the CDR3. CDR1 is MNHEY, CDR2 SVGAGI, per germline. The germline V and J ends were trimmed by 2 bases and 2 bases, with 7 bases remaining between them. CDR3: CASSYGATGANVLTF. DNA of the CDR3: TGTGCCAGCAGTTACGGGGCTACTGGGGCCAACGTCCTGACTTTC.

The chain has TRBV9 and TRBJ1-2, with TRBD1 matching over 7 bases. After removal of 0 bases from V and 6 bases from J, the junction contained 11 bases not matched to a gene. The CDR3 loop spans 16 amino acids. The germline V gene has CDR1 SGDLS and CDR2 YYNGEE. CDR3 coding DNA: TGTGCCAGCAGCGTAGACGCCTCCACAGGGGTGGATGGCTACACCTTC. It encodes CASSVDASTGVDGYTF.

The V call is TRBV9, the J call TRBJ2-7; 7 bases line up with TRBD1. CDR3 length: 15 amino acids. The junction had 6 bases not matched to a gene; V was cut back by 0 bases and J by 3 bases. Germline CDR1 reads SGDLS; CDR2 reads YYNGEE. The CDR3 reads CASSVGQGLNYEQYF. In DNA, the CDR3 is TGTGCCAGCAGCGTAGGACAGGGCTTAAACTACGAGCAGTACTTC.

In its sample, this clone was seen once. J is TRBJ2-7 and V is TRBV7-3; TRBD2 aligns across 8 bases. The germline gives CDR1 SGHTA, CDR2 FQGTGA. CDR3 length: 15 residues. With 6 bases clipped from V and 1 base from J, the junction kept 8 bases outside the gene matches. CDR3 sequence reads: CASSTSGGGSYEQYF. The DNA for the CDR3 is TGTGCCAGCAGTACCAGCGGGGGCGGTTCCTACGAGCAGTACTTC. Supplemented by reference TRBV7-3 and TRBJ2-7, the full variable domain reads GAGVSQTPSNKVTEKGKYVELRCDPISGHTALYWYRQSLGQGPEFLIYFQGTGAADDSGLPNDRFFAVRPEGSVSTLKIQRTERGDSAVYLCASSTSGGGSYEQYFGPGTRLTVT.

Regarding this clone: Relative to the germline gene, one junction end is altered; a read error may explain this. The J gene is TRBJ1-5, the V gene TRBV27; 7 bases fit TRBD1. This CDR3 spans 15 amino acids. Germline V gives CDR1 MNHEY, CDR2 SMNVEV (reference sequence). The CDR3 spells CASSPTGVGNQPQHF. CDR3 DNA: TGTGCCAGCAGTCCCACAGGGGTGGGCAATCAGCCCCAACATTTT.

The chain employs TRBV6-5 and TRBJ1-1, with D hard to call. V dropped 0 bases and J dropped 4 bases, with 9 bases sitting between them. This CDR3 comprises 14 residues. Per germline, CDR1 MNHEY and CDR2 SVGAGI. CDR3 in DNA: TGTGCCAGCAGTTACTCTGAAGAGGGCACTGAAGCTTTCTTT. It encodes CASSYSEEGTEAFF.

This clone has a single count. The genes are TRBV4-2 and TRBJ2-5; D gene ambiguous. The CDR3 totals 11 residues. Trimming cost V 6 bases and J 2 bases, with 4 bases left between them. CDR1 LGHNA and CDR2 YNFKEQ come from the germline V gene. The CDR3 protein is CASREQETQYF. The CDR3 DNA is TGTGCCAGCAGGGAGCAAGAGACCCAGTACTTC.

The V and J genes are TRBV2 and TRBJ1-2; 7 bases agree with TRBD1. The ends lost 9 bases at V and 0 bases at J; junction bases unmatched: 10. The V gene's germline CDR1 is SNHLY and CDR2 FYNNEI. The CDR3 is 15 residues long. Here the CDR3 DNA reads TGTGCCAGTGTCGCCCGGACAGGAGCTAACTATGGCTACACCTTC. Amino acid sequence: CASVARTGANYGYTF.

The V call is TRBV5-6, the J call TRBJ1-1; D is uncertain. CDR1 is SGHDT and CDR2 is YYEEEE in the germline V gene. Trimming took 0 bases from V and 2 from J, leaving 5 bases between them. CDR3 length: 13 amino acids. This chain's CDR3 is CASSLGDNTEAFF. In DNA form, the CDR3 reads TGTGCCAGCAGCTTGGGCGATAACACTGAAGCTTTCTTT.

The genes are TRBV5-6 and TRBJ2-1; D unresolved. The germline V gene has CDR1 SGHDT and CDR2 YYEEEE. There are 13 residues in the CDR3. Trimming removed 1 base from V and 5 bases from J, with 7 bases in between. The CDR3: CASSLSRDNEQFF. The CDR3 DNA follows: TGTGCCAGCAGCTTGTCTCGAGACAATGAGCAGTTCTTC.

V and J are TRBV19 and TRBJ1-5; D gene unclear. Trimming cost V 4 bases and J 11 bases, with 9 bases left between them. There are 11 residues in the CDR3. Germline lookup yields CDR1 LNHDA and CDR2 SQIVND (reference sequence). The CDR3 is CASSTPSAQHF. For the CDR3, the DNA is TGTGCCAGTAGTACCCCCTCAGCCCAGCATTTT.

This rearrangement joins TRBV18 to TRBJ1-5; 7 bases are a match to TRBD1. Trimming removed 3 bases from V and 0 bases from J; junction bases left unmatched: 5. The length of the CDR3 is 16 residues. Per germline, CDR1 KGHSH and CDR2 LQKENI. Here the CDR3 reads CASSPGQIYSNQPQHF. CDR3 nucleotides: TGTGCCAGCTCACCGGGACAGATTTATAGCAATCAGCCCCAGCATTTT.

The CDR3 DNA is TGTGCCAGCTCACGGACTAGCGGGTTCAGCACAGATACGCAGTATTTT. Its protein product is CASSRTSGFSTDTQYF. This chain joins TRBV18 and TRBJ2-3, with 11 bases aligning to TRBD2. From germline, CDR1 is KGHSH and CDR2 LQKENI. CDR3 size: 16 residues. The junction had 3 bases not matched to a gene; V was cut back by 4 bases and J by 0 bases.

The chain joins TRBV5-1 to TRBJ1-2; 12 bases map to TRBD1. The V and J ends lost 0 bases and 6 bases, in that order; junction bases with no gene match: 3. CDR1 SGHRS and CDR2 YFSETQ come from the germline V gene. The CDR3 length is 15 residues. CDR3 protein: CASSLAGTGGNGYTF. DNA for the CDR3: TGCGCCAGCAGCTTGGCGGGGACAGGGGGCAATGGCTACACCTTC.

This chain uses TRBV29-1 with TRBJ2-1; perhaps TRBD2 as D (5 bases). Trimming stripped 7 bases from V and 10 bases from J, with 14 bases between. The CDR3 is 11 amino acids. CDR1 and CDR2 (germline): SQVTM, ANQGSEA. The CDR3 reads CSGLNSEEQFF. For the CDR3, the DNA is TGCAGCGGATTAAATAGCGAAGAGCAGTTCTTC.

CDR3 region: CASSTLVENNYGYTF. The CDR3 DNA is TGTGCCAGCAGTACCCTTGTAGAGAACAACTATGGCTACACCTTC. V and J are TRBV28 and TRBJ1-2; unclear D gene. Germline assignment: CDR1 MDHEN and CDR2 SYDVKM. The CDR3 contains 15 residues. V shed 5 bases and J shed 2 bases, with 15 bases lying between them.

This chain uses TRBV5-1 with TRBJ2-1; 15 bases are shared with TRBD2. This CDR3 spans 17 amino acids. From germline, CDR1 is SGHRS and CDR2 YFSETQ. The ends lost 4 bases at V and 3 bases at J; junction bases unmatched: 5. In nucleotides, the CDR3 is TGCGCCAGCAGCGGAGGGACTAGCGGGAGGATCTACAATGAGCAGTTCTTC. Protein sequence: CASSGGTSGRIYNEQFF. The entire variable domain, with the rest obtained from reference TRBV5-1 and TRBJ2-1, is as follows: KAGVTQTPRYLIKTRGQQVTLSCSPISGHRSVSWYQQTPGQGLQFLFEYFSETQRNKGNFPGRFSGRQFSNSRSEMNVSTLELGDSALYLCASSGGTSGRIYNEQFFGPGTRLTVL.

V and J are TRBV30 and TRBJ2-7, with unresolved D. This CDR3 is built from 12 residues. Germline V CDR1 and CDR2: GTSNPN, SVGIG (reference sequence). Trimming pared 2 bases from V and 7 bases from J, leaving 12 bases between. CDR3 amino acids: CAWSTRSREQYF. The CDR3 DNA follows: TGTGCCTGGAGTACCCGGTCCCGGGAGCAGTACTTC.

The chain uses TRBV6-5 and TRBJ1-1; D is perhaps TRBD1 (5 bases). This CDR3 is 13 amino acids long. CDR1 is MNHEY and CDR2 is SVGAGI in the germline V gene. With 2 bases removed from V and 6 bases from J, the gap between germline ends came to 10 bases. Here the CDR3 DNA reads TGTGCCAGCAGTTACGGCCTAGGGGCTGAAGCTTTCTTT. It codes for CASSYGLGAEAFF.

This clone was counted once. This rearrangement joins TRBV6-6 to TRBJ2-1; 10 nucleotides match TRBD1. Germline CDR1 is MNHNY and CDR2 is SVGAGI (reference sequence). This CDR3 is 15 amino acids long. V gave up 6 bases and J gave up 4 bases; unmatched junction bases: 6. CDR3 loop: CASRPGTGEYNEQFF. The CDR3 coding sequence is TGTGCCAGCAGACCCGGGACAGGGGAATACAATGAGCAGTTCTTC.

V gene TRBV19 combines with J gene TRBJ1-2; 8 nucleotides agree with TRBD1. V was clipped by 7 bases and J by 3 bases; unmatched bases: 10. CDR3 size: 15 residues. The germline CDR1 and CDR2 sequences are LNHDA and SQIVND (reference sequence). The CDR3 is CASTADRAQYYGYTF. CDR3 DNA sequence: TGTGCCAGTACCGCGGACAGGGCCCAATACTATGGCTACACCTTC.

The sample holds one count of this clone. The chain joins TRBV2 to TRBJ2-3; TRBD2 might be the D (5 bases). V lost 5 bases to trimming and J lost 4 bases, with 16 bases between them. This CDR3 has 15 amino acids. Germline CDR1 reads SNHLY; CDR2 reads FYNNEI. CDR3 in DNA: TGTGCCAGCAGTCGAGGGAGACCTCAAGCAGATACGCAGTATTTT. Amino acids: CASSRGRPQADTQYF.

The chain has TRBV14 and TRBJ1-2, with 8 bases lining up with TRBD1. The CDR3 covers 14 residues. The J segment lost 7 bases and the V segment lost 1 base, leaving 5 bases of the junction unmatched. The V gene's germline CDR1 is SGHDN and CDR2 FVKESK. The CDR3 loop reads CASSQGQGALGYTF. The CDR3, as DNA: TGTGCCAGCAGCCAAGGGCAGGGGGCGCTTGGCTACACCTTC.

This clone appeared once. The CDR3 sequence is CASSWEAAPLGPQHF. The CDR3 region has the DNA TGTGCCAGCAGTTGGGAGGCAGCCCCGCTGGGGCCCCAGCATTTT. The gene calls are TRBV28 and TRBJ1-5; D gene uncertain. The length of the CDR3 is 15 residues. The germline CDR1 and CDR2 sequences are MDHEN and SYDVKM. V lost 4 bases and J 9 bases, leaving 19 bases between the germline ends.

This clone was seen a few times. The chain carries TRBV27 and TRBJ1-2, with TRBD1 matching 7 bases. Germline V CDR1 and CDR2: MNHEY, SMNVEV (reference sequence). V shed 5 bases, J shed 2 bases, and the junction held 2 bases outside the gene matches. This CDR3 is built from 13 residues. CDR3 bases: TGTGCCAGCAGTCCGGGACAGAACTATGGCTACACCTTC. It encodes CASSPGQNYGYTF.

The chain is built from TRBV7-9 and TRBJ2-2; 11 bases are a match to TRBD2. V was pared by 4 bases and J by 2 bases, with 6 bases of the junction left unmatched. Germline lookup yields CDR1 SEHNR and CDR2 FQNEAQ (reference sequence). The CDR3 has 17 residues. The CDR3 is CASSSFLAGGNTGELFF. CDR3 DNA: TGTGCCAGCAGCTCCTTCCTAGCGGGAGGAAACACCGGGGAGCTGTTTTTT.

The rearrangement uses TRBV5-1 and TRBJ2-3; TRBD2 might be the D (6 bases). This CDR3 spans 15 amino acids. CDR1 is SGHRS, CDR2 YFSETQ, per germline. V was trimmed by 0 bases and J by 2 bases, leaving 10 bases between them. The CDR3 region has the DNA TGCGCCAGCAGCTTGGTGGGACTCCTCACAGATACGCAGTATTTT. Its translation is CASSLVGLLTDTQYF.